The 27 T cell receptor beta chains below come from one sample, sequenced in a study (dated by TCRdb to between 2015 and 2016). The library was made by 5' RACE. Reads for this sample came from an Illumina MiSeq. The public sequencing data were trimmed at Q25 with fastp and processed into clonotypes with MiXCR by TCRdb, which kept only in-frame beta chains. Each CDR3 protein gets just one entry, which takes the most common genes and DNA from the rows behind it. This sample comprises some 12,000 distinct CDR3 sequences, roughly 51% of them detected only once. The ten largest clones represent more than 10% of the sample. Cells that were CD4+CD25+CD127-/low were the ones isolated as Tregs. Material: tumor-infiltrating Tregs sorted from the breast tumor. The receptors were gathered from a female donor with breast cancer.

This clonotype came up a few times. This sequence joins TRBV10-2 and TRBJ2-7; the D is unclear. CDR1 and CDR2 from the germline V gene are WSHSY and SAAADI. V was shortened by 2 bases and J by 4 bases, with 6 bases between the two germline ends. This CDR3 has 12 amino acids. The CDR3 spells CASSELNYEQYF. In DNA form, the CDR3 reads TGCGCCAGCAGTGAGCTAAATTACGAGCAGTACTTC.

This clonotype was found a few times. CDR3 residues: CASSRNRLAGEETQYF. The DNA for the CDR3 is TGTGCCAGCAGCCGCAACAGACTAGCTGGTGAAGAGACCCAGTACTTC. The chain employs TRBV7-9 and TRBJ2-5; TRBD2 matches at 7 bases. Trimming at V came to 5 bases and at J to 3 bases, leaving 12 bases not matched to a gene. This CDR3 region has 16 residues. Per the germline V gene, CDR1 is SEHNR and CDR2 is FQNEAQ (reference sequence).

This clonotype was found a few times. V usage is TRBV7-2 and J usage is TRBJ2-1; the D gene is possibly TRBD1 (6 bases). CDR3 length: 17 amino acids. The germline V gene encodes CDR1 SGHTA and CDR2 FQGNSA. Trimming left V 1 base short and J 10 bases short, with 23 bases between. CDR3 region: CASSLEGGFGALGEQFF. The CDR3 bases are TGTGCCAGCAGCTTAGAAGGGGGATTCGGGGCCCTGGGGGAGCAGTTCTTC.

DNA of the CDR3: TGCAGTGCTCCGCGGGAGTTTGGGGATACGCAGTATTTT. Translated, it gives CSAPREFGDTQYF. The chain recombines TRBV20-1 with TRBJ2-3; 7 bases are a match to TRBD2. The germline V gene has CDR1 DFQATT and CDR2 SNEGSKA (reference sequence). This CDR3 is 13 amino acids long. The V segment lost 5 bases and the J segment 6 bases; nucleotides outside the gene matches: 8.

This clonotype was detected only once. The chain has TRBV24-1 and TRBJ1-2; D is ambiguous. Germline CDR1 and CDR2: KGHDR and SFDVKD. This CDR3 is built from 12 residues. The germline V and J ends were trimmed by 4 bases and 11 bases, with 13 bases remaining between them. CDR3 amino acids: CATSDTDRSYTF. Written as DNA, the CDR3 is TGTGCCACCAGTGACACTGACCGCAGTTACACCTTC.

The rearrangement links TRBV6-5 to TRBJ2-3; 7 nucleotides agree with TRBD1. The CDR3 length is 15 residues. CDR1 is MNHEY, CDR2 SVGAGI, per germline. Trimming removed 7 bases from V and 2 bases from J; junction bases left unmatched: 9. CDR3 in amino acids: CASTVRDRHTDTQYF. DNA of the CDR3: TGTGCCAGCACCGTCAGGGACAGACACACAGATACGCAGTATTTT.

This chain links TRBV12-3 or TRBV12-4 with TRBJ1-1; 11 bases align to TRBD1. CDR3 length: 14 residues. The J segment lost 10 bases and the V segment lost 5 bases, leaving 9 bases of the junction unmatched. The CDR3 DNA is TGTGCCAGCAGTGTAACCGGGACAGGGGGAGCAGCTTTCTTT. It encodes CASSVTGTGGAAFF.

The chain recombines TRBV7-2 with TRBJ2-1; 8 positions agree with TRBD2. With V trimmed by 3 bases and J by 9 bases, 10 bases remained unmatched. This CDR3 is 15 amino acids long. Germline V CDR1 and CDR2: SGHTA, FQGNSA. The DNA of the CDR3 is TGTGCCAGCAGCTTTTTGGCTAGCGGGTGGGGTGAGCAGTTCTTC. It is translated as CASSFLASGWGEQFF.

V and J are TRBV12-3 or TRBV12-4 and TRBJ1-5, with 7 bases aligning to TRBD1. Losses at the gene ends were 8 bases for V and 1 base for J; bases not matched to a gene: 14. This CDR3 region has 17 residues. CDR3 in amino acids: CASASHTGTASNQPQHF. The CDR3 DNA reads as TGTGCCAGCGCCTCTCACACCGGGACAGCGAGCAATCAGCCCCAGCATTTT.

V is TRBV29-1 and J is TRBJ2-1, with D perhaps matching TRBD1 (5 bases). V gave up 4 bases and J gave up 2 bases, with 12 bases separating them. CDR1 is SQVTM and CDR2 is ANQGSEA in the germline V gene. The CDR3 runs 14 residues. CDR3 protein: CSVVARAAYNEQFF. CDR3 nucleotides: TGCAGCGTTGTAGCCAGGGCAGCCTACAATGAGCAGTTCTTC.

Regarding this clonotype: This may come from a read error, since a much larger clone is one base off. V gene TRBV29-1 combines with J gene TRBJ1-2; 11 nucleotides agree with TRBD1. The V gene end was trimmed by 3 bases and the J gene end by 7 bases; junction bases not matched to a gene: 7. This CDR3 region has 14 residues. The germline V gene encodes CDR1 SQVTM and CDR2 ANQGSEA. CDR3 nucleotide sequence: TGCAGCGTTGATCCGGGACAGGGGGGTGCTGGCTACACCTTC. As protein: CSVDPGQGGAGYTF.

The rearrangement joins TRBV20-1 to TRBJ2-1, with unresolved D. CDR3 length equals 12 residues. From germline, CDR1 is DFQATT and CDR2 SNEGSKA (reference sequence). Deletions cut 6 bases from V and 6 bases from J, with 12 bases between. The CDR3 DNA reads TGCAGTGCGACGGACCCCCGCAATGAGCAGTTCTTC. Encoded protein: CSATDPRNEQFF.

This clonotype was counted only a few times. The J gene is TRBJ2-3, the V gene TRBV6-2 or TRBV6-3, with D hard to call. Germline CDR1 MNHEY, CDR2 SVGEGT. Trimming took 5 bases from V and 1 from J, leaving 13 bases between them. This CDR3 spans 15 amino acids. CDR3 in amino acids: CASSAWVGGTDTQYF. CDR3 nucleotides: TGTGCCAGCAGTGCCTGGGTTGGGGGCACAGATACGCAGTATTTT.

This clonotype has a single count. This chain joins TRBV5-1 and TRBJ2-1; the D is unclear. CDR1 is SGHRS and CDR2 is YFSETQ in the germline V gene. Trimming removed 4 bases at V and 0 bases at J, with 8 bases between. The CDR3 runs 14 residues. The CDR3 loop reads CASSPPFSYNEQFF. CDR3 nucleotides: TGCGCCAGCAGCCCGCCCTTCTCCTACAATGAGCAGTTCTTC.

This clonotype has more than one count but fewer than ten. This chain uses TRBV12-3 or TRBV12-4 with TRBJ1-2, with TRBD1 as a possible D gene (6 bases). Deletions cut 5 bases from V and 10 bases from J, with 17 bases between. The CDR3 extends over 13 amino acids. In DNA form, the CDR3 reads TGTGCCAGCAGTCGCAGGGGCATCCTCGTCTACACCTTC. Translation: CASSRRGILVYTF.

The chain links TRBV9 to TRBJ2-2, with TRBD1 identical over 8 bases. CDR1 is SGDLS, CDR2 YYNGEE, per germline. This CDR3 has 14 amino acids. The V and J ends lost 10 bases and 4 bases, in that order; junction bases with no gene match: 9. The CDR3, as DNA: TGTGCCGGATGGGGACAGGACCGCACCGGGGAGCTGTTTTTT. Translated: CAGWGQDRTGELFF.

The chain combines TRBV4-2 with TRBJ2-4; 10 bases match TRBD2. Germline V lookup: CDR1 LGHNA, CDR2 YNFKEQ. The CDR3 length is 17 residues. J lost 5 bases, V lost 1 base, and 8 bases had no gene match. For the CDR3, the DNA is TGTGCCAGCAGCCAAGTCCTTGCTAGCGGGAGAGAAAACATTCAGTACTTC. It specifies CASSQVLASGRENIQYF.

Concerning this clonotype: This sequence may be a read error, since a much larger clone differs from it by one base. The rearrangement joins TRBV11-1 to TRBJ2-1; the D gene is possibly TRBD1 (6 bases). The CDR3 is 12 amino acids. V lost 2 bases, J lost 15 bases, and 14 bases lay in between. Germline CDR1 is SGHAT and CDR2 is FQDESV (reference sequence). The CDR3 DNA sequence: TGTGCCAGCAGCTTAACGGGCAGGGGCGCGTTCTTC. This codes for CASSLTGRGAFF.

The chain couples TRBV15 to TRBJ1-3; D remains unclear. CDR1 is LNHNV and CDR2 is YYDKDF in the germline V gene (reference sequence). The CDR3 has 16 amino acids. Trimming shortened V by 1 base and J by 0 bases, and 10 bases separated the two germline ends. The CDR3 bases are TGTGCCACCAGCAGAGGCGACGACGCCTCTGGAAACACCATATATTTT. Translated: CATSRGDDASGNTIYF.

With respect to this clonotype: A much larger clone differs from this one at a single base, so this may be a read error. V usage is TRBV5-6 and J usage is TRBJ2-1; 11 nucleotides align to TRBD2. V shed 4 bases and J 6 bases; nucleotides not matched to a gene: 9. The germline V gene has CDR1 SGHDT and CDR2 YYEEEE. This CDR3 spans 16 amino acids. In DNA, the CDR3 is TGTGCCAGCAGCCGCAGGGCTAGCGGGAGGCGCAATGAGCAGTTCTTC. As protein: CASSRRASGRRNEQFF.

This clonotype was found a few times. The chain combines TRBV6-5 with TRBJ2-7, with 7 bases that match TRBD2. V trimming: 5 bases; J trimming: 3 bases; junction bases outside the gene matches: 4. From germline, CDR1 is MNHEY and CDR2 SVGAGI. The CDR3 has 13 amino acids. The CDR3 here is CASSASGDYEQYF. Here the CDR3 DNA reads TGTGCCAGCAGTGCTAGCGGTGACTACGAGCAGTACTTC.

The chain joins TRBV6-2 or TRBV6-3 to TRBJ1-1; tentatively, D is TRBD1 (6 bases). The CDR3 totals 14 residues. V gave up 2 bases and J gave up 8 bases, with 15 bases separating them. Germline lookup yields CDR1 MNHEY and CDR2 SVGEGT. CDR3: CASSYPGARREAFF. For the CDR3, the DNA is TGTGCCAGCAGTTACCCAGGGGCGCGCCGAGAAGCTTTCTTT.

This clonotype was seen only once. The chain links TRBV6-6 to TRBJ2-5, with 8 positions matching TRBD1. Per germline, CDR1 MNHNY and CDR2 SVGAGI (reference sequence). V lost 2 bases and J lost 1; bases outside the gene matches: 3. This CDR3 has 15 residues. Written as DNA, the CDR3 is TGTGCCAGCAGTTACCTTGGACAGGGCCAAGAGACCCAGTACTTC. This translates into CASSYLGQGQETQYF.

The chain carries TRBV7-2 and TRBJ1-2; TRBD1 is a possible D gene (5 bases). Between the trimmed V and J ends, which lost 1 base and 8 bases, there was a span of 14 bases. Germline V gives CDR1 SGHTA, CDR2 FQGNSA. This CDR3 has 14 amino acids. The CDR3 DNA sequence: TGTGCCAGCAGCTTAGATGGGACCCGAGGCGGCTACACCTTC. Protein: CASSLDGTRGGYTF.

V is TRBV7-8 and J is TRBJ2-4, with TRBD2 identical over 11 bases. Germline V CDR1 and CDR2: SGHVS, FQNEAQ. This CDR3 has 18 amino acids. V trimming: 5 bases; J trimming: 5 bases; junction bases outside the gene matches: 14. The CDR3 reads CASSVRLAGIGDQNIQYF. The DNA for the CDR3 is TGTGCCAGCAGCGTTCGACTAGCGGGGATAGGGGACCAAAACATTCAGTACTTC.

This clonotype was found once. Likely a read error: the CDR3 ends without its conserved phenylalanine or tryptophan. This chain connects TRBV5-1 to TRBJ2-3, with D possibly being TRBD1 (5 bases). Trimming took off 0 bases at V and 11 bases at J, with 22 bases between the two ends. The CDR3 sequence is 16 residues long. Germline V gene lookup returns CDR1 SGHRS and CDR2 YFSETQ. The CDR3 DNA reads TGCGCCAGCAGCTTGGCCGGAGCTGGGGCTTACAATGAGCAGTATTCT. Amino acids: CASSLAGAGAYNEQYS.

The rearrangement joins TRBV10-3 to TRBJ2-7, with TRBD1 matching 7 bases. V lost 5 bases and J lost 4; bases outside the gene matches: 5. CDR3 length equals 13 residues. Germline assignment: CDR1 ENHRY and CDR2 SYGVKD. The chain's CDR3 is CAISTGDGYEQYF. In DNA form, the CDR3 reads TGTGCCATCAGTACAGGGGACGGGTACGAGCAGTACTTC.